This TCR beta chain was found in a study of human T cells and chemical hapten exposure. Study details: Weekly diphenylcyclopropenone doses were given to patients' scalps across the approximately 24-week study.

TCRdb itself ran the RACE reads through MiXCR, one entry per CDR3 protein. The sample records approximately 320,000 distinct CDR3 sequences, 4.5% to 7% being singletons. Regarding time point: pre-sensitization, week 0. Treatment meaning: therapeutic diphenylcyclopropenone sensitization with weekly scalp DPC. This clonotype occurred many times. The CDR3 has 15 residues. J lost 6 bases, V lost 3 bases, and 7 bases had no gene match. The chain couples TRBV12-3 or TRBV12-4 to TRBJ2-7; 11 bases agree with TRBD2. The TCR was taken from a woman aged 18 to 35 with alopecia areata. Some clones in this sample may be carry-over from other donors' samples. The source material was whole blood, sampled in connection with sensitization to the hapten diphenylcyclopropenone (DPC). CDR3 protein: CASSFGGLAGGEQYF. CDR3 sequence (DNA): TGTGCCAGCAGTTTCGGCGGGCTAGCGGGGGGCGAGCAGTACTTC.